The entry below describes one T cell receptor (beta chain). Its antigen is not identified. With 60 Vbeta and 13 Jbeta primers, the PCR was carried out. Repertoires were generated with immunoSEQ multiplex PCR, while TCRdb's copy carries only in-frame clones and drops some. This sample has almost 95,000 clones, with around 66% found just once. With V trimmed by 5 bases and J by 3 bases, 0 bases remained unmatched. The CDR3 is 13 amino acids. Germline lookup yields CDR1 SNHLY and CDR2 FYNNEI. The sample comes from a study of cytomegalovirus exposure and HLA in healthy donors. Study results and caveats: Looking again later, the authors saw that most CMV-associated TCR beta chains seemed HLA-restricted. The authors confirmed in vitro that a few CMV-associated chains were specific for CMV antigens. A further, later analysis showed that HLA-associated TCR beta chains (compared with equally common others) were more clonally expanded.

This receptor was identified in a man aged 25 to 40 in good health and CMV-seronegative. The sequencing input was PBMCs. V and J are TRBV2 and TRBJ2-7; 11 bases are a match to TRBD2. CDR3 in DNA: TGTGCCAGCAGTCTAGCGGGAGGCTACGAGCAGTACTTC. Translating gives CASSLAGGYEQYF.